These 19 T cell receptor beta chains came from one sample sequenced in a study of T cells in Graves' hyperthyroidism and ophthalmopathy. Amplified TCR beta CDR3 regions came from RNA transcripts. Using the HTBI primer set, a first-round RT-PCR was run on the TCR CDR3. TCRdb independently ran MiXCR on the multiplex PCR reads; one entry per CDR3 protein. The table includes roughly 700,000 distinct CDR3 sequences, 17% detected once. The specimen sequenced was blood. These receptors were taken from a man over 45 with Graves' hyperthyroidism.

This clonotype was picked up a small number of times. CDR3 DNA: TGCGCCAGCAGCCAAACAGGGGCAAGTTCCTACGAGCAGTACTTC. Protein product: CASSQTGASSYEQYF. J is TRBJ2-7 and V is TRBV4-1; 7 bases fit TRBD1. The CDR3 is made up of 15 amino acids. Germline CDR1 reads MGHRA; CDR2 reads YSYEKL. J gave up 1 base and V 2 bases, and 5 bases lay outside the gene matches.

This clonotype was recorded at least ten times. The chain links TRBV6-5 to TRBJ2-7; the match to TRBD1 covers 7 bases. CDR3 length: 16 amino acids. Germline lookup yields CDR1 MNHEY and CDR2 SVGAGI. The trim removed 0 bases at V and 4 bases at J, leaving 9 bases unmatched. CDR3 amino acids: CASSYSERGGRYEQYF. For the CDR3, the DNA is TGTGCCAGCAGTTACTCCGAGAGAGGGGGCCGATACGAGCAGTACTTC.

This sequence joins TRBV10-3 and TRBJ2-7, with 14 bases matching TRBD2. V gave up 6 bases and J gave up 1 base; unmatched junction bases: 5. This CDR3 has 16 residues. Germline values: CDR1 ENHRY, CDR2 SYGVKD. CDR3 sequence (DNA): TGTGCCATCAGAAAGACTAGCGGGAGGGGATCCTACGAGCAGTACTTC. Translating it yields CAIRKTSGRGSYEQYF.

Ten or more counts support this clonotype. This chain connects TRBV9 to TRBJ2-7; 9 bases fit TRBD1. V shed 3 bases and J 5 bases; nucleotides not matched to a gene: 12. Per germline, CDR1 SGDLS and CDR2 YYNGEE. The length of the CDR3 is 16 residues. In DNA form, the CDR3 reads TGTGCCAGCAGCGACACCCTCGGGACAGGGTTCGACGAGCAGTACTTC. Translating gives CASSDTLGTGFDEQYF.

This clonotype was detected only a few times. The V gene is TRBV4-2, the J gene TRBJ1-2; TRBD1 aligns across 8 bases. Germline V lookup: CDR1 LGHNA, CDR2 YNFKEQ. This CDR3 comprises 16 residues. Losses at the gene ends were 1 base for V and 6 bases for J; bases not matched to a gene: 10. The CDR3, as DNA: TGTGCCAGCAGCCAAGCAGGTGCAGGGGGCGTAGATGGCTACACCTTC. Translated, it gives CASSQAGAGGVDGYTF.

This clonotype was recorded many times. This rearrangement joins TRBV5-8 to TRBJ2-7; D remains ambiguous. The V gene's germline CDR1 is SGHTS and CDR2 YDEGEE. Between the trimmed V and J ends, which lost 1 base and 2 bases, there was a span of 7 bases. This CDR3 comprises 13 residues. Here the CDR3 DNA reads TGTGCCAGCAGCTTGAAACAGACCTACGAGCAGTACTTC. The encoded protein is CASSLKQTYEQYF. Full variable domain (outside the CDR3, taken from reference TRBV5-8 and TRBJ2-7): EAGVTQSPTHLIKTRGQQATLRCSPISGHTSVYWYQQALGLGLQFLLWYDEGEERNRGNFPPRFSGRQFPNYSSELNVNALELEDSALYLCASSLKQTYEQYFGPGTRLTVT.

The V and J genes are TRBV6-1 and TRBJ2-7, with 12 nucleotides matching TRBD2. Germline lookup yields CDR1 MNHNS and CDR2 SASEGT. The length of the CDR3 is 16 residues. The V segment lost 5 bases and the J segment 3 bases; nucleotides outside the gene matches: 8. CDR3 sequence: CASSPPRTSGNYEQYF. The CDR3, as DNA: TGTGCCAGCAGTCCGCCCCGGACTAGCGGGAACTACGAGCAGTACTTC.

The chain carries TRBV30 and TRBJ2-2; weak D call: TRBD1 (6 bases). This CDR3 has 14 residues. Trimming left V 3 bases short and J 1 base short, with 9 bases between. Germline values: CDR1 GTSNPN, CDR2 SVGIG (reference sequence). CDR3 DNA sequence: TGTGCCTGGAGCCAGGGGCTGAACACCGGGGAGCTGTTTTTT. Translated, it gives CAWSQGLNTGELFF.

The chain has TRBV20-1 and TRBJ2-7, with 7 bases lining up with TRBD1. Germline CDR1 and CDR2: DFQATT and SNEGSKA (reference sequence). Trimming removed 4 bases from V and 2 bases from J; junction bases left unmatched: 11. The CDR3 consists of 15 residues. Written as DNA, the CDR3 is TGCAGTGCTAACCCGACAGGGAATAGGGCCTACGAGCAGTACTTC. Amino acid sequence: CSANPTGNRAYEQYF.

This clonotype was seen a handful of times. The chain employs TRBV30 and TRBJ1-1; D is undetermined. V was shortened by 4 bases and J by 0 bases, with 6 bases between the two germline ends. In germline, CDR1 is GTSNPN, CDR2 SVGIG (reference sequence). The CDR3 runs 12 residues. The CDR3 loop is CAWMRVNTEAFF. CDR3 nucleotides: TGTGCCTGGATGCGGGTGAACACTGAAGCTTTCTTT.

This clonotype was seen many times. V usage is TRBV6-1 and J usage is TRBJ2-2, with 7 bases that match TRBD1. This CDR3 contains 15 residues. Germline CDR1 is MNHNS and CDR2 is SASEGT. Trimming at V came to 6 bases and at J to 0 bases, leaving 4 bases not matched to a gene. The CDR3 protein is CASRAGQANTGELFF. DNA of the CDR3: TGTGCCAGCAGGGCCGGACAGGCGAACACCGGGGAGCTGTTTTTT.

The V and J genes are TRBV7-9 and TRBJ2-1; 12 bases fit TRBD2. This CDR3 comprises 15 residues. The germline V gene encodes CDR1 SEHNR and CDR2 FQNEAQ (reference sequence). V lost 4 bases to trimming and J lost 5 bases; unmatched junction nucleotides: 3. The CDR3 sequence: CASSSSGRGDNEQFF. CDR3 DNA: TGTGCCAGCAGCTCTAGCGGGAGGGGGGACAATGAGCAGTTCTTC.

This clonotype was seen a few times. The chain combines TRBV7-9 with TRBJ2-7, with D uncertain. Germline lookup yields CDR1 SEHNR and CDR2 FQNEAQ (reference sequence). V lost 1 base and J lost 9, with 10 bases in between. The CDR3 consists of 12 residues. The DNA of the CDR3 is TGTGCCAGCAGCTTAGAAGGCCCGACGCAGTACTTC. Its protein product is CASSLEGPTQYF.

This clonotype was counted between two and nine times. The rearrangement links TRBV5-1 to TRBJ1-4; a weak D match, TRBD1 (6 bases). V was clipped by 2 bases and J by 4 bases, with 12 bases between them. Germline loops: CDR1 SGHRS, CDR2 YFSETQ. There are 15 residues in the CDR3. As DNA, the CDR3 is TGCGCCAGCAGCTTCGCGGGGGCCGGTAATGAAAAACTGTTTTTT. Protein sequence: CASSFAGAGNEKLFF. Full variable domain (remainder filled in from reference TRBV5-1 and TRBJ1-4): KAGVTQTPRYLIKTRGQQVTLSCSPISGHRSVSWYQQTPGQGLQFLFEYFSETQRNKGNFPGRFSGRQFSNSRSEMNVSTLELGDSALYLCASSFAGAGNEKLFFGSGTQLSVL.

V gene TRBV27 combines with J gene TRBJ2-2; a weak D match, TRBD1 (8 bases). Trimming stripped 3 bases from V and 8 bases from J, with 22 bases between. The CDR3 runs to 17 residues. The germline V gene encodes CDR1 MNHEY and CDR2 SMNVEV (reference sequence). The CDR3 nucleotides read TGTGCCAGCAGTTTGCTCGAAAGACAGGGGAGGGAAGGGGAGCTGTTTTTT. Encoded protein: CASSLLERQGREGELFF.

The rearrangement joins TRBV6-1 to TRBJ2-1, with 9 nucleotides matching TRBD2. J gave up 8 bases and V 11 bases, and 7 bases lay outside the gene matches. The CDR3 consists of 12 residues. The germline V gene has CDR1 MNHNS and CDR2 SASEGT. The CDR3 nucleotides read TGTGCCGGAGGGACTAGCCCCCATGAGCAGTTCTTC. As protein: CAGGTSPHEQFF.

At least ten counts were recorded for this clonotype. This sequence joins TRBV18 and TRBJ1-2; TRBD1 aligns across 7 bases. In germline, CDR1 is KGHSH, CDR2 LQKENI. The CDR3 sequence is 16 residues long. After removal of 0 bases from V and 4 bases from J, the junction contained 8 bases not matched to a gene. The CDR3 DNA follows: TGTGCCAGCTCACCACCGCTCGAAGGGGGCGTCTATGGCTACACCTTC. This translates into CASSPPLEGGVYGYTF.

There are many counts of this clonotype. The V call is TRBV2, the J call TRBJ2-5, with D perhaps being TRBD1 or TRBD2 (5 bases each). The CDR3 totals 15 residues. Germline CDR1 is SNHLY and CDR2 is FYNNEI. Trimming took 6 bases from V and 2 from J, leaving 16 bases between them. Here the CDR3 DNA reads TGTGCCAGCAGCCCCGGGGCCTTAGGACAAGAGACCCAGTACTTC. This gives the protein CASSPGALGQETQYF.

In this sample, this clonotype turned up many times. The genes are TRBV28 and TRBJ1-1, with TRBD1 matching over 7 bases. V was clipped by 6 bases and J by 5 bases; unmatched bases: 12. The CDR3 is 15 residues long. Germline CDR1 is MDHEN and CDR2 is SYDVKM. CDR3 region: CASSPEDRVGTEAFF. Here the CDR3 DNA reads TGTGCCAGCAGCCCAGAAGACAGGGTCGGGACTGAAGCTTTCTTT.